The clone carrying this TCR beta chain was recorded many times. What it binds is not known. V shed 0 bases and J shed 4 bases, with 19 bases lying between them. The CDR3 is made up of 17 amino acids. Germline V gene sequence: CDR1 SGDLS, CDR2 YYNGEE. These data are taken from a study of CD8+CD57+ T cells in acquired aplastic anemia. Overall study: Sorted CD4+ and CD8+ cells gave an average of roughly 3 ug of DNA.

General observations from the study: With respect to CD8+ Simpson's diversity, patients and controls did not differ significantly.

Genomic DNA, the template, was used for profiling of the TCR beta VDJ and CDR3. From the reads, TCRdb called clonotypes with MiXCR, one entry per CDR3 protein. The repertoire holds roughly 130,000 distinct CDR3 sequences, with 40% to 60% as singletons. The receptor was derived from a human donor in good health, serving as a control. Input material: sorted CD4+, CD8+, or CD8+CD57+ T cells (not recorded which) from PBMCs. This chain links TRBV9 with TRBJ1-1, with a possible D match to TRBD1 (5 bases). The CDR3 loop is CASSVVPQGRLSTEAFF. Here the CDR3 DNA reads TGTGCCAGCAGCGTAGTCCCCCAGGGTCGGTTAAGCACTGAAGCTTTCTTT.